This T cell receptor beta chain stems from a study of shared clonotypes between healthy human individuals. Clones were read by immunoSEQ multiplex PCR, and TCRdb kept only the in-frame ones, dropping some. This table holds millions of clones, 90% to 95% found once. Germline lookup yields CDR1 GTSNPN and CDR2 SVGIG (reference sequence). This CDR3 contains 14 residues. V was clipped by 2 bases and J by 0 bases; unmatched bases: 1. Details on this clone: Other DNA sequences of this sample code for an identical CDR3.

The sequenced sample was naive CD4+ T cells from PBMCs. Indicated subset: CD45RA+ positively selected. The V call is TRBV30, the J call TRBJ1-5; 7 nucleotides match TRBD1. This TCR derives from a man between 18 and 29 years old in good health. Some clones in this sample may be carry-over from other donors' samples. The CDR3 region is CAWSPGGSNQPQHF. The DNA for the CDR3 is TGTGCCTGGAGTCCAGGGGGTAGCAATCAGCCCCAGCATTTT.